This TCR beta chain was retrieved from a study of T-cell reconstitution after alpha-beta-depleted transplantation in children. As it was prepared, the TCRbeta library received unique molecular identifiers. TCRdb used MiXCR to reprocess the PCR reads, holding one entry per CDR3 protein. The table has some 120,000 distinct CDR3 sequences, about a tenth seen once; the top ten hold nearly 35%. In this sample, this clonotype turned up a few times. Its target is not known. General observations from the study: From newly produced T cells came most of the T-cell counts and diversity one year after transplant.

Trimming took off 7 bases at V and 2 bases at J, with 12 bases between the two ends. The CDR3 runs 13 residues. The germline V gene encodes CDR1 SQVTM and CDR2 ANQGSEA. The chain joins TRBV29-1 to TRBJ1-5, with D perhaps matching TRBD1 (5 bases). The receptor comes from a boy aged 2 to 10 with acute lymphoblastic leukemia, due to receive a stem cell transplant. The sequences come from PBMCs, collected before TCRalphabeta/CD19-depleted stem cell transplant. CDR3 protein: CSARDGGNQPQHF. CDR3 coding DNA: TGCAGCGCAAGGGACGGGGGCAATCAGCCCCAGCATTTT.